The rows below give T cell receptor beta chains drawn from one sample of a study of T cell repertoires in ileal Crohn's disease. Sequencing used immunoSEQ multiplex PCR; TCRdb keeps in-frame clones, though not all of them. The sample includes around 3,100 clones, 86% of them seen just once. Sequencing was performed on ileal tissue. These receptors were taken from an adult with Crohn's disease. Both conserved end residues are part of each CDR3. Each record gives: clone size, V gene, D gene, J gene, CDR3 DNA, CDR3 protein. The D gene is left open where the match is weak. Clone size is not always given. Where it is, it says once, few, many or a class for expanded clones.

>-|TRBV7-8|-|TRBJ1-6
TGTGCCAGCAGCCATGACAGGAGAAATTCACCCCTCCACTTT
CASSHDRRNSPLHF
>-|TRBV6-5|-|TRBJ1-2
TGTGCCAGCAGTTACCTCCAGGGGAATCGCTATGGCTACACCTTC
CASSYLQGNRYGYTF
>-|TRBV6-5|-|TRBJ1-1
TGTGCCAGCAGCTGGAATCCCTTGAGTACTGAAGCTTTCTTT
CASSWNPLSTEAFF
>-|TRBV5-6|TRBD1|TRBJ2-7
TGTGCCAGCAGCTTGTACACCGGGACAGCTTATTACGAGCAGTACTTC
CASSLYTGTAYYEQYF
>-|TRBV7-2|-|TRBJ1-2
TGTGCCAGCAGCTTAGCGCGGGGTAGCTATGGCTACACCTTC
CASSLARGSYGYTF
>-|TRBV18|-|TRBJ1-1
TGTGCCAGCTCACCGGCAGGACCAACTGTTGTGGCTGAAGCTTTCTTT
CASSPAGPTVVAEAFF
>-|TRBV9|TRBD1|TRBJ1-6
TGTGCCAGCAGCGTAGAAAGGACAGGGGCACCCCTCCACTTT
CASSVERTGAPLHF
>-|TRBV7-2|-|TRBJ1-1
TGTGCCAGCAGCTTAGGGGCCGGGGAGGGGAGAGGCACTGAAGCTTTCTTT
CASSLGAGEGRGTEAFF
>-|TRBV10-1|-|TRBJ2-1
TGCGCCAGCAGTCGGGACCAGAGCTCCTACAATGAGCAGTTCTTC
CASSRDQSSYNEQFF
>few|TRBV6-1|-|TRBJ2-2
TGTGCCAGCAGTGATTTGTGGGGGGGCGCGAGCGGGGAGCTGTTTTTT
CASSDLWGGASGELFF
>-|TRBV9|-|TRBJ1-2
TGTGCCAGCAGCAGCCAACATGACAGCGGGGCCGGGCCGGGCTACACCTTC
CASSSQHDSGAGPGYTF
>-|TRBV6-1|TRBD1|TRBJ1-3
TGTGCCAGCAGTAGAGGACAGGCTGGAAACACCATATATTTT
CASSRGQAGNTIYF
>-|TRBV6-4|-|TRBJ1-6
TGTGCCAGCAGTGGAGGGCAGGGGAATTCACCCCTCCACTTT
CASSGGQGNSPLHF
>once|TRBV6-4|TRBD2|TRBJ2-1
TGTGCCAGCAGTGACTCTAGCGGGGGGGCCAATGAGCAGTTCTTC
CASSDSSGGANEQFF
>-|TRBV30|-|TRBJ1-6
TGTGCCTGGGGGGGGGCCAGACATAATTCACCCCCCCACTTT
CAWGGARHNSPPHF
>-|TRBV7-2|-|TRBJ1-2
TGTGCCAGCACCGAGACCTTTAATGGCTACACCTTC
CASTETFNGYTF
>-|TRBV29-1|-|TRBJ1-1
TGCAGCTCCCGGGACACTAACACTGAAGCTTTCTTT
CSSRDTNTEAFF
>-|TRBV4-1|-|TRBJ1-4
TGCGCCAGCAGCCAAGCACAGATTAATGAAAAACTGTTTTTT
CASSQAQINEKLFF
>-|TRBV7-3|TRBD1|TRBJ1-2
TGTGCCAGCAGCCCCGACAGGGGCTATGGCTACACCTTC
CASSPDRGYGYTF
>-|TRBV7-5|-|TRBJ2-1
TGTGTCAGAAGCTTAGGCGGGGGGGCCGATAGTCTAAGCTCCTACAATGAGCAGTTCTTC
CVRSLGGGADSLSSYNEQFF
>-|TRBV6-5|-|TRBJ1-1
TGTGCCAGCAGTTACGGGATTCTGGGGAACGCTGAAGCTTTCTTT
CASSYGILGNAEAFF
>-|TRBV30|-|TRBJ2-7
TGTGCCTGGGGGGTGAAGCCCTACGAGCAGTACTTC
CAWGVKPYEQYF
>-|TRBV6-5|TRBD2|TRBJ2-1
TGTGCCAGCAGTTACTCCCGCGGGGGCTCCTACAATGAGCAGTTCTTC
CASSYSRGGSYNEQFF
>few|TRBV5-6|-|TRBJ1-5
TGTGCCAGCAGCAAAAACGCGGGGCGAGAAAATCAGCCCCAGCATTTT
CASSKNAGRENQPQHF
>-|TRBV30|-|TRBJ2-2
TGTGCCTCACCAAGGAGGGGGAGCACCGGGGAGCTGTTTTTT
CASPRRGSTGELFF
>-|TRBV5-1|-|TRBJ1-4
TGCGCCAGCAGCTTGGCCCTTGGCAGAACAACTAATGAAAAACTGTTTTTT
CASSLALGRTTNEKLFF
>-|TRBV5-4|-|TRBJ1-4
TGTGCCAGCAGCTTGGACCAGGAAGGAGAAAAACTGTTTTTT
CASSLDQEGEKLFF
>-|TRBV11-2|-|TRBJ1-4
TGTGCCAGCAGCCCCTACACCGGTGGGGAAAAACTGTTTTTT
CASSPYTGGEKLFF
>-|TRBV27|-|TRBJ1-4
TGTGCCAGCAGTCTCGACAGGAGAACTAATGAAAAACTGTTTTTT
CASSLDRRTNEKLFF
>once|TRBV5-1|TRBD2|TRBJ2-5
TGCGCCAGCAGCTTGGTGGCGTGGGAGGGAATGGAGACCCAGTACTTC
CASSLVAWEGMETQYF
>-|TRBV5-1|-|TRBJ1-2
TGCGCCAGCTGGTCCGGCAGCCAACGCTATGGCTACACCTTC
CASWSGSQRYGYTF
>few|TRBV15|-|TRBJ2-2
TGTGCCACGACGAGGGACGGATCGAACACCGGGGAGCTGTTTTTT
CATTRDGSNTGELFF
>once|TRBV6-6|-|TRBJ2-4
TGTGCCAGCAGTCCAGGGAATAGAGGGGCCAAAAACATTCAGTACTTC
CASSPGNRGAKNIQYF
>-|TRBV6-1|-|TRBJ1-1
TGTGCCAGCGCCATCTATGGCGGCACTGAAGCTTTCTTT
CASAIYGGTEAFF
>few|TRBV7-2|-|TRBJ2-1
TGTGCCAGCAGCCTACACACCACCCCAGGGCGATTATCCTACAATGAGCAGTTCTTC
CASSLHTTPGRLSYNEQFF
>-|TRBV5-1|-|TRBJ1-1
TGCGCCAGCAGCCCCTCGGGGGGCATGATCACTGAAGCTTTCTTT
CASSPSGGMITEAFF
>-|TRBV7-6|-|TRBJ2-7
TGTGCCAGCAGCCCCGGGACAAACTCCTACGAGCAGTACTTC
CASSPGTNSYEQYF
>-|TRBV6-1|TRBD1|TRBJ2-2
TGTGCCAGCACCGGGGCTAGGGGGCCCGGGGAGCTGTTTTTT
CASTGARGPGELFF
>-|TRBV7-7|-|TRBJ2-5
TGTGCCAGCAGCCCTTTCGGAGAAGTCGAGACCCAGTACTTC
CASSPFGEVETQYF
>-|TRBV5-1|TRBD2|TRBJ2-1
TGCGCCAGCAGCTTGAAATCGAGCGGGGAGGGTGAGCAGTTCTTC
CASSLKSSGEGEQFF
>-|TRBV6-1|-|TRBJ1-3
TGTGCCAGCAGTGAATACGGGGGCGTTGGAAACACCATATATTTT
CASSEYGGVGNTIYF
>-|TRBV5-6|-|TRBJ1-5
TGTGCCAGCAGCTTGGGAGGGGGGTACGGGGATCAGCCCCAGCATTTT
CASSLGGGYGDQPQHF
>-|TRBV27|TRBD2|TRBJ2-5
TGTGCCAGCAGTCCGGGACTAGCGGGGGGGCCGGGAGAGACCCAGTACTTC
CASSPGLAGGPGETQYF
>-|TRBV30|TRBD2|TRBJ2-5
TGTGCCTGGGAACGCGGGGGGGGCGGGACCCAGTACTTC
CAWERGGGGTQYF